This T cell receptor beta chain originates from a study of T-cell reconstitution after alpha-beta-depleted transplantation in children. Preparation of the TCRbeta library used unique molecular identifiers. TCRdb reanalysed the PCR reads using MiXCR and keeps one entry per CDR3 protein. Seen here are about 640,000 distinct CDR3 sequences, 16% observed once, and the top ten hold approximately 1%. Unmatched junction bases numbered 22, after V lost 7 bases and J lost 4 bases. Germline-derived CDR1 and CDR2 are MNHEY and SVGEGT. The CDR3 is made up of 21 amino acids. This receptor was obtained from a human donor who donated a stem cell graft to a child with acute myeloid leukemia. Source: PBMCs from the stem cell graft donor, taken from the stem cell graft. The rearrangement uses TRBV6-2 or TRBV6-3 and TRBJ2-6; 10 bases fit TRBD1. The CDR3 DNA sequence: TGTGCCAGCACCGCCCGAAAAACTCCGGGACAGGGGTCTACGGGGGCCAACGTCCTGACTTTC. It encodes CASTARKTPGQGSTGANVLTF.